Listed below are T cell receptor beta chains from one sample, sequenced in a study of T cell responses to AZD1222 COVID-19 vaccine. TCRdb's copy holds only in-frame clones and misses some; the assay was immunoSEQ multiplex PCR. The top ten clones hold 1% to 1.5% of a sample with roughly 100,000 clones, 90% of them seen once. Here the sequenced sample was peripheral blood, taken on day 0 of AZD1222 vaccination. The receptors come from an adult in good health. The CDR3 runs from the conserved cysteine through the conserved F or W. The D gene is left open where the match is weak. The size field is filled for only some rows; it gives once, few, many or a size class.

V,D,J,size,CDR3,DNA
TRBV28,-,TRBJ1-2,-,CASSLRQGHGYTF,TGTGCCAGCAGTTTACGGCAGGGGCATGGCTACACCTTC
TRBV27,-,TRBJ1-4,-,CASSSNWIGATNEKLFF,TGTGCCAGCAGCTCTAACTGGATAGGGGCAACTAATGAAAAACTGTTTTTT
TRBV5-4,-,TRBJ1-1,-,CASSLDSGVNTEAFF,TGTGCCAGCAGCCTGGACAGTGGGGTGAACACTGAAGCTTTCTTT
TRBV5-3,-,TRBJ2-7,once,CARSSIGLYEQYF,TGTGCCAGAAGCTCTATCGGACTGTACGAGCAGTACTTC
TRBV11-1,-,TRBJ2-3,-,CASSFQGTDTQYF,TGTGCCAGCAGCTTCCAGGGAACAGATACGCAGTATTTT
TRBV27,-,TRBJ1-1,-,CASSSQGSTEAFF,TGTGCCAGCAGTTCACAGGGTTCCACTGAAGCTTTCTTT
TRBV5-1,-,TRBJ1-6,once,CASSLSASIPGSPLHF,TGCGCCAGCAGCTTGTCCGCATCCATCCCGGGGTCACCCCTCCACTTT
TRBV4-1,-,TRBJ1-4,-,CASSRGQMAAPVFF,TGCGCCAGCAGCCGAGGACAAATGGCGGCCCCTGTGTTTTTT
TRBV6-2/TRBV6-3,-,TRBJ2-3,-,CASSLGGRGTDTQYF,TGTGCCAGCAGTTTAGGGGGGCGCGGCACAGATACGCAGTATTTT
TRBV27,TRBD1,TRBJ2-1,-,CASNSFGSGQGVFF,TGTGCCAGCAACAGTTTCGGTTCCGGACAGGGAGTCTTCTTC
TRBV5-1,TRBD1,TRBJ2-7,-,CASSARDRGEQYF,TGCGCCAGCAGCGCCCGGGACAGGGGCGAGCAGTACTTC
TRBV2,TRBD1,TRBJ1-5,-,CASSGQGDVQPQHF,TGTGCCAGCAGCGGACAGGGGGACGTTCAGCCCCAGCATTTT
TRBV15,-,TRBJ2-4,-,CATSRDRDKNIQYF,TGTGCCACCAGCAGAGATCGGGACAAAAACATTCAGTACTTC
TRBV30,TRBD2,TRBJ2-3,few,CAWSGGLAGDTQYF,TGTGCCTGGAGCGGGGGGTTAGCTGGAGATACGCAGTATTTT
TRBV28,-,TRBJ1-1,-,CASSLGGAVAEAFF,TGTGCCAGCAGTTTGGGGGGGGCGGTAGCTGAAGCTTTCTTT
TRBV30,-,TRBJ1-6,-,CAWSGTDSPLHF,TGTGCCTGGAGTGGAACGGATTCACCCCTCCACTTT
TRBV6-5,-,TRBJ2-7,-,CASRIDVTSYEQYF,TGTGCCAGCAGGATCGACGTAACTTCCTACGAGCAGTACTTC
TRBV2,-,TRBJ2-2,-,CASKTLTTNAGELFF,TGTGCCAGCAAGACACTTACCACGAATGCCGGGGAGCTGTTTTTT
TRBV28,TRBD1,TRBJ1-6,-,CASSLLTGINNSPLHF,TGTGCCAGCAGTTTATTGACAGGGATCAATAATTCACCCCTCCACTTT
TRBV3-1/TRBV3-2,TRBD1,TRBJ2-5,once,CASSFLGDRPQETQYF,TGTGCCAGCAGCTTTCTAGGGGACAGACCCCAAGAGACCCAGTACTTC
TRBV19,-,TRBJ2-5,-,CASNPRGRQQETQYF,TGTGCCAGTAACCCCCGGGGGCGGCAGCAAGAGACCCAGTACTTC
TRBV10-1,-,TRBJ2-1,few,CASKGGDRFYNEQFF,TGCGCCAGCAAGGGGGGGGACAGGTTCTACAATGAGCAGTTCTTC
TRBV3-1/TRBV3-2,-,TRBJ1-1,-,CASSQVRDGEAFF,TGTGCCAGCAGCCAAGTCAGGGACGGTGAAGCTTTCTTT
TRBV3-1/TRBV3-2,TRBD1,TRBJ1-1,-,CASSRDRGGTEAFF,TGTGCCAGCAGCCGCGACAGGGGTGGAACTGAAGCTTTCTTT
TRBV5-6,TRBD1,TRBJ1-4,once,CASSSKGQYNEKLFF,TGTGCCAGCAGCTCAAAGGGACAGTATAATGAAAAACTGTTTTTT
TRBV19,-,TRBJ2-1,-,CASSRSYNEQFF,TGTGCCAGTAGCCGATCTTACAATGAGCAGTTCTTC
TRBV4-2,-,TRBJ1-5,-,CASSLRAGDQPQHF,TGTGCCAGCAGCCTTAGGGCGGGAGATCAGCCCCAGCATTTT
TRBV5-1,TRBD2,TRBJ2-7,-,CASSLTSGGMYEQYF,TGCGCCAGCAGCTTGACTAGCGGGGGGATGTACGAGCAGTACTTC
TRBV24-1,TRBD1,TRBJ1-2,-,CATSDGTGGVYGYTF,TGTGCCACCAGTGACGGGACAGGGGGGGTTTATGGCTACACCTTC
TRBV3-1/TRBV3-2,TRBD1,TRBJ2-2,-,CASSLQGAGGELFF,TGTGCCAGCAGCCTACAGGGGGCGGGCGGGGAGCTGTTTTTT
TRBV2,TRBD2,TRBJ2-3,once,CASGRLAGDTQYF,TGTGCCAGCGGAAGACTAGCGGGAGATACGCAGTATTTT
TRBV14,-,TRBJ1-6,-,CASRNRENTNSPLHF,TGTGCCAGCAGAAACCGGGAGAATACTAATTCACCCCTCCACTTT
TRBV5-5,-,TRBJ1-2,-,CASSLARGLSSYGYTF,TGTGCCAGCAGCTTGGCCAGGGGTCTCTCCTCCTATGGCTACACCTTC
TRBV28,-,TRBJ1-1,-,CATGSEIAQAFF,TGTGCCACTGGGTCTGAAATTGCCCAAGCTTTCTTT
TRBV6-5,-,TRBJ1-5,-,CASSYSNVPGNQPQHF,TGTGCCAGCAGTTATTCGAACGTTCCGGGGAATCAGCCCCAGCATTTT
TRBV7-8,-,TRBJ2-5,-,CASSLVGARVQETQYF,TGTGCCAGCAGCTTAGTGGGTGCGAGGGTCCAAGAGACCCAGTACTTC
TRBV28,TRBD1,TRBJ1-2,-,CASSFQTDRADNGYTF,TGTGCCAGCAGTTTCCAAACGGACAGGGCGGATAATGGCTACACCTTC
TRBV3-1/TRBV3-2,-,TRBJ2-5,-,CASSQDTYQETQYF,TGTGCCAGCAGCCAAGATACGTACCAAGAGACCCAGTACTTC
TRBV5-4,-,TRBJ2-7,-,CASSFSLNEQYF,TGTGCCAGCAGCTTTAGTCTCAACGAGCAGTACTTC
TRBV28,TRBD1,TRBJ1-1,-,CASAIDRGRGEAFF,TGTGCCAGTGCCATCGACAGGGGGCGGGGTGAAGCTTTCTTT
TRBV30,-,TRBJ2-7,-,CAWSPAGYEQYF,TGTGCCTGGAGTCCCGCCGGGTACGAGCAGTACTTC
TRBV5-1,-,TRBJ1-3,-,CASRPDTSGNTIYF,TGCGCCAGCCGCCCGGACACCTCTGGAAACACCATATATTTT
TRBV2,-,TRBJ2-3,-,CASSPDTSTDTQYF,TGTGCCAGCAGCCCGGATACTAGCACAGATACGCAGTATTTT
TRBV27,-,TRBJ1-4,-,CASSDRTNEKLFF,TGTGCCAGTTCCGACCGTACAAATGAAAAACTGTTTTTT
TRBV28,-,TRBJ1-3,-,CASSSKGLTPFSGNTIYF,TGTGCCAGCAGTTCCAAAGGTCTAACTCCTTTCTCTGGAAACACCATATATTTT